The next 29 T cell receptor beta chains were all read from a single sample in a study of cytomegalovirus exposure and HLA in healthy donors. The primer mix had 60 Vbeta and 13 Jbeta primers. TCRdb's copy holds only in-frame clones and misses some; the assay was immunoSEQ multiplex PCR. The table has some 200,000 clones, approximately 70% seen once. The sequenced sample consisted of PBMCs. These receptors all come from a middle-aged man in good health and CMV-seropositive.

The chain joins TRBV5-6 to TRBJ1-1, with a weak D call TRBD1 (6 bases). The V gene lost 4 bases and the J gene lost 4 bases, with 17 bases spanning the gap. The CDR3 is made up of 15 amino acids. Germline V CDR1 and CDR2: SGHDT, YYEEEE. The chain's CDR3 is CASSNVKGVATEAFF. The CDR3 bases are TGTGCCAGCAGCAATGTAAAGGGGGTTGCCACTGAAGCTTTCTTT. The entire variable domain, with the rest obtained from reference TRBV5-6 and TRBJ1-1, is as follows: DAGVTQSPTHLIKTRGQQVTLRCSPKSGHDTVSWYQQALGQGPQFIFQYYEEEERQRGNFPDRFSGHQFPNYSSELNVNALLLGDSALYLCASSNVKGVATEAFFGQGTRLTVV.

This clone was seen a single time. This chain links TRBV5-1 with TRBJ2-5, with a weak D call TRBD2 (6 bases). From germline, CDR1 is SGHRS and CDR2 YFSETQ. CDR3 length: 16 residues. V lost 4 bases and J 4 bases, leaving 20 bases between the germline ends. The CDR3 nucleotides are TGCGCCAGCAGCGCTGGTGGTGAAGGGCGGGGAGAGACCCAGTACTTC. Amino acid sequence: CASSAGGEGRGETQYF. Using reference TRBV5-1 and TRBJ2-5 for the parts outside the CDR3, the full variable domain is KAGVTQTPRYLIKTRGQQVTLSCSPISGHRSVSWYQQTPGQGLQFLFEYFSETQRNKGNFPGRFSGRQFSNSRSEMNVSTLELGDSALYLCASSAGGEGRGETQYFGPGTRLLVL.

V gene TRBV18 combines with J gene TRBJ1-1; D gene uncertain. The CDR3 is 17 amino acids. Germline V gene data show CDR1 as KGHSH and CDR2 as LQKENI. The germline V and J ends were trimmed by 6 bases and 1 base, with 21 bases remaining between them. For the CDR3, the DNA is TGTGCCAGCTCTAAAAACCTACTCGGAGATTCGAACACTGAAGCTTTCTTT. It translates to CASSKNLLGDSNTEAFF.

In this sample, this clone turned up a few times. As DNA, the CDR3 is TGTGCCAGCAGCTTGAGGACAGGGGGCGCGGGCGAGCAGTACTTC. Its protein is CASSLRTGGAGEQYF. The chain employs TRBV7-9 and TRBJ2-7; 11 bases fit TRBD1. Trimming at V came to 3 bases and at J to 6 bases, leaving 7 bases not matched to a gene. The CDR3 is made up of 15 amino acids. The germline gives CDR1 SEHNR, CDR2 FQNEAQ (reference sequence).

V is TRBV9 and J is TRBJ2-1, with TRBD1 matching over 12 bases. Germline CDR1 reads SGDLS; CDR2 reads YYNGEE. CDR3 length equals 17 residues. The V segment lost 2 bases and the J segment 9 bases; nucleotides outside the gene matches: 12. In nucleotides, the CDR3 is TGTGCCAGCAGCGTTAACCCGGGACAGGGGGCTATAGGTGAGCAGTTCTTC. This translates into CASSVNPGQGAIGEQFF.

This clone was seen only a few times. This sequence joins TRBV19 and TRBJ1-2, with D perhaps TRBD1 (6 bases). Trimming took 0 bases from V and 2 from J, leaving 10 bases between them. Germline loops: CDR1 LNHDA, CDR2 SQIVND (reference sequence). This CDR3 spans 15 amino acids. Here the CDR3 DNA reads TGTGCCAGTAGTATAGATAACAGGGAGAACTATGGCTACACCTTC. This gives the protein CASSIDNRENYGYTF.

The chain couples TRBV7-3 to TRBJ1-1; D is unclear. The V gene's germline CDR1 is SGHTA and CDR2 FQGTGA. CDR3 length equals 15 residues. With 1 base removed from V and 1 base from J, the gap between germline ends came to 10 bases. The CDR3 sequence is CASSLMAATNTEAFF. CDR3 in DNA: TGTGCCAGCAGCTTAATGGCGGCAACGAACACTGAAGCTTTCTTT.

The rearrangement uses TRBV6-1 and TRBJ2-7; TRBD1 aligns across 11 bases. The CDR3 extends over 15 amino acids. Per the germline V gene, CDR1 is MNHNS and CDR2 is SASEGT. Trimming cost V 7 bases and J 2 bases; bases outside gene matches: 7. The chain's CDR3 is CASTEPGQGAYEQYF. In nucleotides, the CDR3 is TGTGCCAGCACCGAACCGGGACAGGGGGCCTACGAGCAGTACTTC.

This clone was detected once. The gene calls are TRBV27 and TRBJ1-5; 7 positions agree with TRBD1. The CDR3 length is 16 residues. Germline CDR1 MNHEY, CDR2 SMNVEV (reference sequence). V trimming: 2 bases; J trimming: 10 bases; junction bases outside the gene matches: 14. The chain's CDR3 is CASSLTTGMSLGPQHF. CDR3 bases: TGTGCCAGCAGTTTAACGACAGGGATGAGCCTAGGACCCCAGCATTTT.

CDR3: CVTGINEKLFF. The CDR3 DNA is TGTGTGACAGGGATTAATGAAAAACTGTTTTTT. The gene calls are TRBV28 and TRBJ1-4; 7 positions match TRBD1. CDR1 is MDHEN and CDR2 is SYDVKM in the germline V gene. This CDR3 has 11 residues.

This clone has just a few counts. The chain joins TRBV5-1 to TRBJ1-1; D unclear. This CDR3 comprises 14 residues. Germline CDR1 and CDR2: SGHRS and YFSETQ. V lost 4 bases and J 5 bases, leaving 15 bases between the germline ends. DNA of the CDR3: TGCGCCAGCAGCCCGGAGGCCTCTTGGACTGAAGCTTTCTTT. Amino acid sequence: CASSPEASWTEAFF.

This clone occurred a few times. The rearrangement links TRBV4-3 to TRBJ1-1; no firm D call. Trimming shortened V by 0 bases and J by 4 bases, and 9 bases separated the two germline ends. From germline, CDR1 is LGHNA and CDR2 YSLEER. The CDR3 is 14 amino acids. For the CDR3, the DNA is TGCGCCAGCAGCCAAGATCTGGCGGTCACTGAAGCTTTCTTT. Its translation is CASSQDLAVTEAFF.

The CDR3 DNA sequence: TGTGCCAGCTCACTCCGACAGGGTACGCGCGAGCAGTACTTC. Translation: CASSLRQGTREQYF. V gene TRBV18 combines with J gene TRBJ2-7; 7 bases align to TRBD1. This CDR3 has 14 amino acids. The germline CDR1 and CDR2 sequences are KGHSH and LQKENI. V lost 4 bases, J lost 6 bases, and 9 bases stayed unmatched. The complete variable domain, with remaining parts taken from reference TRBV18 and TRBJ2-7, reads NAGVMQNPRHLVRRRGQEARLRCSPMKGHSHVYWYRQLPEEGLKFMVYLQKENIIDESGMPKERFSAEFPKEGPSILRIQQVVRGDSAAYFCASSLRQGTREQYFGPGTRLTVT.

The rearrangement joins TRBV6-1 to TRBJ2-7, with TRBD2 matching 10 bases. V gave up 4 bases and J gave up 2 bases; unmatched junction bases: 5. Looked up from germline, CDR1 is MNHNS and CDR2 is SASEGT. This CDR3 contains 15 residues. CDR3 sequence: CASSALAGATYEQYF. The CDR3 nucleotides are TGTGCCAGCAGTGCCCTAGCGGGGGCCACCTACGAGCAGTACTTC.

The chain carries TRBV7-8 and TRBJ1-5, with D tentatively TRBD1 (6 bases). The V gene's germline CDR1 is SGHVS and CDR2 FQNEAQ. V gave up 2 bases and J gave up 7 bases, with 18 bases separating them. The length of the CDR3 is 16 residues. The CDR3 DNA reads TGTGCCAGCAGCTTACTGGTGGGGGCGGTAGGACAGCCCCAGCATTTT. Amino acids: CASSLLVGAVGQPQHF.

This clone was seen a few times. This chain joins TRBV13 and TRBJ2-1, with D maybe TRBD2 (5 bases). The length of the CDR3 is 13 residues. Germline V gene sequence: CDR1 PRHDT, CDR2 FYEKMQ (reference sequence). Between the trimmed V and J ends, which lost 2 bases and 5 bases, there was a span of 7 bases. The CDR3 DNA follows: TGTGCCAGCAGCTTATTGGGAGACAATGAGCAGTTCTTC. It translates to CASSLLGDNEQFF.

The chain joins TRBV28 to TRBJ1-2; TRBD1 agrees at 11 bases. CDR1 is MDHEN, CDR2 SYDVKM, per germline. CDR3 length equals 16 residues. V trimming: 5 bases; J trimming: 5 bases; junction bases outside the gene matches: 10. The CDR3 region has the DNA TGTGCCAGCAGTGCAGGACAGGGGGCAGATTGGTATGGCTACACCTTC. This encodes CASSAGQGADWYGYTF.

This clone was recorded only once. The rearrangement uses TRBV6-1 and TRBJ1-5; TRBD1 might be the D (6 bases). The V gene lost 8 bases and the J gene lost 5 bases, with 16 bases spanning the gap. The V gene's germline CDR1 is MNHNS and CDR2 SASEGT. The CDR3 covers 14 residues. For the CDR3, the DNA is TGTGCCAGCCGCCGACAGGAGCCTTATCAGCCCCAGCATTTT. This sequence encodes CASRRQEPYQPQHF.

The CDR3 region is CASSEPPGQLGLEETQYF. The DNA for the CDR3 is TGTGCCAGCAGCGAGCCCCCTGGACAGTTAGGTTTGGAAGAGACCCAGTACTTC. The J gene is TRBJ2-5, the V gene TRBV9; D may be TRBD1 (6 bases). This CDR3 has 18 amino acids. The germline V gene has CDR1 SGDLS and CDR2 YYNGEE. Between the trimmed V and J ends, which lost 3 bases and 3 bases, there was a span of 24 bases. The full variable domain, in which reference TRBV9 and TRBJ2-5 provide the parts outside the CDR3, is DSGVTQTPKHLITATGQRVTLRCSPRSGDLSVYWYQQSLDQGLQFLIQYYNGEERAKGNILERFSAQQFPDLHSELNLSSLELGDSALYFCASSEPPGQLGLEETQYFGPGTRLLVL.

The chain links TRBV5-1 to TRBJ1-2, with a possible D match to TRBD1 (6 bases). This CDR3 is built from 14 residues. Looked up from germline, CDR1 is SGHRS and CDR2 is YFSETQ. V lost 0 bases and J 5 bases, leaving 11 bases between the germline ends. As DNA, the CDR3 is TGCGCCAGCAGCTTGGCTGCCAGGGGATATGGCTACACCTTC. It codes for CASSLAARGYGYTF.

The chain uses TRBV27 and TRBJ2-3; D might be TRBD2 (6 bases). Trimming cost V 3 bases and J 5 bases, with 18 bases left between them. The length of the CDR3 is 16 residues. Germline V gives CDR1 MNHEY, CDR2 SMNVEV (reference sequence). CDR3 in DNA: TGTGCCAGCAGTTTGACCGGGACTTCAAGAGGAGATACGCAGTATTTT. Its translation: CASSLTGTSRGDTQYF.

The rearrangement joins TRBV9 to TRBJ2-3, with 14 positions matching TRBD2. The CDR3 is 16 residues long. CDR1 SGDLS and CDR2 YYNGEE come from the germline V gene. Trimming took 4 bases from V and 2 from J; bases not matched to a gene: 3. CDR3 protein: CASSWTSGGYTDTQYF. DNA of the CDR3: TGTGCCAGCAGCTGGACTAGCGGGGGGTACACAGATACGCAGTATTTT.

The chain is built from TRBV6-1 and TRBJ2-5; no clear D. Germline CDR1 and CDR2: MNHNS and SASEGT. The CDR3 covers 14 residues. V lost 1 base, J lost 4 bases, and 10 bases lay in between. The CDR3 protein is CASSEGVPPETQYF. CDR3 sequence (DNA): TGTGCCAGCAGTGAAGGCGTTCCCCCAGAGACCCAGTACTTC.

This clone was observed a handful of times. This sequence joins TRBV18 and TRBJ1-3; D not resolved. CDR1 KGHSH and CDR2 LQKENI come from the germline V gene. Trimming took off 1 base at V and 7 bases at J, with 8 bases between the two ends. The CDR3 consists of 13 residues. The CDR3 region has the DNA TGTGCCAGCTCACCACAAACTACGAACACCATATATTTT. It translates to CASSPQTTNTIYF.

The V gene is TRBV9, the J gene TRBJ2-5; 7 bases map to TRBD1. This CDR3 is 16 amino acids long. After removal of 2 bases from V and 5 bases from J, the junction contained 12 bases not matched to a gene. The germline V gene has CDR1 SGDLS and CDR2 YYNGEE. In DNA, the CDR3 is TGTGCCAGCAGCGTTTCGGAGAGACAGGGTTGGGAGACCCAGTACTTC. Translating it yields CASSVSERQGWETQYF.

The chain links TRBV19 to TRBJ2-2; possible D gene TRBD1, 5 bases. The CDR3 loop spans 16 amino acids. Trimming cost V 3 bases and J 3 bases, with 14 bases left between them. The V gene's germline CDR1 is LNHDA and CDR2 SQIVND (reference sequence). The CDR3 DNA reads as TGTGCCAGTAGTATGCACAGGTTGCCGGACACCGGGGAGCTGTTTTTT. Amino acid sequence: CASSMHRLPDTGELFF.

CDR3 nucleotide sequence: TGTGCCAGCAGCTTGGGGACTAGCAGTCAAGAGACCCAGTACTTC. Encoded protein: CASSLGTSSQETQYF. V gene TRBV11-3 combines with J gene TRBJ2-5; 9 nucleotides agree with TRBD2. The CDR3 has 15 residues. Looked up from germline, CDR1 is SGHNT and CDR2 is YENEEA. V lost 3 bases, J lost 2 bases, and 4 bases stayed unmatched. Supplemented by reference TRBV11-3 and TRBJ2-5, the full variable domain reads EAGVVQSPRYKIIEKKQPVAFWCNPISGHNTLYWYLQNLGQGPELLIRYENEEAVDDSQLPKDRFSAERLKGVDSTLKIQPAELGDSAVYLCASSLGTSSQETQYFGPGTRLLVL.

The J gene is TRBJ1-5, the V gene TRBV28, with TRBD1 as a possible D gene (5 bases). Germline V gives CDR1 MDHEN, CDR2 SYDVKM. The CDR3 consists of 15 residues. The V and J ends lost 2 bases and 5 bases respectively, with 13 bases between them. The CDR3 DNA is TGTGCCAGCAGTTTACTGACGCGGGGGTATCAGCCCCAGCATTTT. Its translation: CASSLLTRGYQPQHF.

This chain connects TRBV28 to TRBJ1-5, with TRBD1 as a possible D gene (6 bases). Trimming cost V 5 bases and J 4 bases, with 12 bases left between them. The CDR3 extends over 14 amino acids. From germline, CDR1 is MDHEN and CDR2 SYDVKM. The CDR3 bases are TGTGCCAGCAGTCCCGGGACACTTAATCAGCCCCAGCATTTT. Translation gives CASSPGTLNQPQHF.